Sequencing of this TCR beta chain was carried out in a study of blood T cell repertoires in COVID-19. V dropped 3 bases and J dropped 2 bases, with 13 bases sitting between them. The CDR3 spans 15 residues. Germline CDR1 is MGHRA and CDR2 is YSYEKL. Clones were sequenced by immunoSEQ multiplex PCR, and TCRdb holds only the in-frame ones, with some missing. Of 70,000 to 85,000 clones listed, more than 65% were seen once; the top ten hold about 12%. Sequencing was performed on peripheral blood. This receptor was identified in a man of 80 years or more with acute or convalescent COVID-19. The chain combines TRBV4-1 with TRBJ1-1, with a weak D call TRBD1 (6 bases). The CDR3 coding sequence is TGCGCCAGCAGCCAGACTCGGACAGTCAACACTGAAGCTTTCTTT. It translates to CASSQTRTVNTEAFF.